Each of the 15 T cell receptor beta chains below was sequenced from the same sample in a study of blood T cell repertoires in COVID-19. Data came from immunoSEQ multiplex PCR; TCRdb stores just in-frame clones and leaves some out. The sample holds about 260,000 clones, around 83% seen once. Material for sequencing was peripheral blood. All receptors come from a woman in her thirties or forties who had recovered from COVID-19.

CDR3: CASSQQGTGNTIYF. Here the CDR3 DNA reads TGTGCCAGCTCACAACAGGGAACTGGAAACACCATATATTTT. This chain uses TRBV18 with TRBJ1-3; tentative D call: TRBD1 (6 bases). Germline CDR1 and CDR2: KGHSH and LQKENI. V shed 4 bases and J shed 2 bases, with 9 bases lying between them. This CDR3 is 14 amino acids long. Using reference TRBV18 and TRBJ1-3 for the parts outside the CDR3, the full variable domain is NAGVMQNPRHLVRRRGQEARLRCSPMKGHSHVYWYRQLPEEGLKFMVYLQKENIIDESGMPKERFSAEFPKEGPSILRIQQVVRGDSAAYFCASSQQGTGNTIYFGEGSWLTVV.

This clone has a handful of counts. The chain combines TRBV30 with TRBJ1-4; D is uncertain. The V end was cut by 8 bases, the J end by 8 bases, with 15 bases between. CDR1 and CDR2 (germline): GTSNPN, SVGIG (reference sequence). The CDR3 extends over 12 amino acids. DNA of the CDR3: TGTGCCCTAAGCTCCAGCGGGGAAAAACTGTTTTTT. This translates into CALSSSGEKLFF.

This clone is a singleton in its sample. The chain couples TRBV5-1 to TRBJ1-1; TRBD1 matches at 7 bases. Germline V gene lookup returns CDR1 SGHRS and CDR2 YFSETQ. Trimming took 0 bases from V and 7 from J; bases not matched to a gene: 3. The CDR3 spans 13 residues. The CDR3, as DNA: TGCGCCAGCAGCTTGGGCCAGGGGGTTGAAGCTTTCTTT. Translated, it gives CASSLGQGVEAFF.

In regard to this clone: One end of the junction does not line up with germline, which may come from a read error. The chain employs TRBV2 and TRBJ2-6, with D possibly matching TRBD1 (6 bases). This CDR3 region has 15 residues. Germline V lookup: CDR1 SNHLY, CDR2 FYNNEI. Here the CDR3 reads CACRQEPTGANVLTF. The CDR3 bases are TGTGCCTGCAGACAGGAACCCACTGGGGCCAACGTCCTGACTTTC.

V is TRBV19 and J is TRBJ2-7; 7 positions match TRBD1. The CDR3 is 13 amino acids. The trim removed 4 bases at V and 4 bases at J, leaving 4 bases unmatched. Germline V lookup: CDR1 LNHDA, CDR2 SQIVND (reference sequence). The CDR3 loop is CASSTQGEYEQYF. The CDR3 nucleotides are TGTGCCAGTAGTACCCAGGGGGAATACGAGCAGTACTTC.

With regard to this clone: The sample has other DNA sequences that encode this CDR3 too. The chain recombines TRBV29-1 with TRBJ2-5; tentative D call: TRBD2 (7 bases). This CDR3 comprises 11 residues. Germline V CDR1 and CDR2: SQVTM, ANQGSEA. The V gene lost 6 bases and the J gene lost 4 bases, with 9 bases spanning the gap. CDR3 region: CSVGGRETQYF. The CDR3 coding sequence is TGCAGCGTGGGGGGGCGAGAGACCCAGTACTTC. The whole variable domain, filled in from reference TRBV29-1 and TRBJ2-5, reads SAVISQKPSRDICQRGTSLTIQCQVDSQVTMMFWYRQQPGQSLTLIATANQGSEATYESGFVIDKFPISRPNLTFSTLTVSNMSPEDSSIYLCSVGGRETQYFGPGTRLLVL.

The chain couples TRBV6-4 to TRBJ2-3; the D gene is possibly TRBD1 (6 bases). CDR1 MRHNA and CDR2 SNTAGT come from the germline V gene. This CDR3 is built from 13 residues. The V gene lost 5 bases and the J gene lost 2 bases, with 8 bases spanning the gap. CDR3 protein: CASSTGITDTQYF. In DNA form, the CDR3 reads TGTGCCAGCAGTACAGGGATCACAGATACGCAGTATTTT.

The chain recombines TRBV3-1 (or the pseudogene TRBV3-2) with TRBJ2-7; 7 nucleotides align to TRBD1. Unmatched junction bases numbered 6, after V lost 1 base and J lost 3 bases. The CDR3 has 15 amino acids. Germline lookup yields CDR1 LGHDT and CDR2 YNNKEL (reference sequence). CDR3 in amino acids: CASSQAQGEIYEQYF. The CDR3 nucleotides are TGTGCCAGCAGCCAAGCCCAGGGGGAAATCTACGAGCAGTACTTC.

A single count supports this clone. This chain links TRBV29-1 with TRBJ2-2; D perhaps matches TRBD2 (6 bases). CDR1 and CDR2 (germline): SQVTM, ANQGSEA. The CDR3 length is 13 residues. The V end lost 7 bases, the J end lost 7 bases, and 16 bases lay between the germline ends. The CDR3 sequence is CSAGPLGGGELFF. The CDR3 coding sequence is TGCAGCGCCGGTCCACTGGGGGGCGGGGAGCTGTTTTTT.

This chain uses TRBV6-2 or TRBV6-3 with TRBJ1-1, with a weak D call TRBD1 (5 bases). Germline V gene data show CDR1 as MNHEY and CDR2 as SVGEGT. The CDR3 is 15 residues long. Trimming removed 5 bases from V and 5 bases from J, with 18 bases in between. CDR3 amino acids: CASSRRGTPRTEAFF. CDR3 sequence (DNA): TGTGCCAGCAGTCGTCGCGGGACTCCTCGGACTGAAGCTTTCTTT.

The V and J genes are TRBV20-1 and TRBJ1-5; maybe TRBD1 (6 bases). Germline V gene sequence: CDR1 DFQATT, CDR2 SNEGSKA (reference sequence). Trimming removed 3 bases from V and 0 bases from J, with 18 bases in between. This CDR3 comprises 17 residues. CDR3 sequence (DNA): TGCAGTGCTAGTTCACAGGGCGGCATTTATAGCAATCAGCCCCAGCATTTT. It codes for CSASSQGGIYSNQPQHF.

This chain links TRBV24-1 with TRBJ1-5; 7 nucleotides agree with TRBD1. From germline, CDR1 is KGHDR and CDR2 SFDVKD. With 4 bases clipped from V and 5 bases from J, the junction kept 10 bases outside the gene matches. This CDR3 region has 16 residues. The CDR3 is CATSDPGTEPHQPQHF. The CDR3 nucleotides are TGTGCCACCAGTGACCCCGGGACAGAGCCTCATCAGCCCCAGCATTTT.

This clone was observed a single time. DNA of the CDR3: TGTGCCAGCAACGGACAGGGGGACGATGAGCAGTTCTTC. Protein product: CASNGQGDDEQFF. The chain joins TRBV7-9 to TRBJ2-1; TRBD1 aligns across 10 bases. After removal of 7 bases from V and 8 bases from J, the junction contained 5 bases not matched to a gene. Germline assignment: CDR1 SEHNR and CDR2 FQNEAQ (reference sequence). CDR3 length equals 13 residues.

The gene calls are TRBV27 and TRBJ1-4, with TRBD1 matching over 9 bases. Losses at the gene ends were 6 bases for V and 4 bases for J; bases not matched to a gene: 9. Germline loops: CDR1 MNHEY, CDR2 SMNVEV (reference sequence). The CDR3 length is 16 residues. The CDR3 sequence: CASSTGTGTFNEKLFF. CDR3 nucleotide sequence: TGTGCCAGCAGCACCGGGACAGGGACATTTAATGAAAAACTGTTTTTT.

This rearrangement joins TRBV3-1 (or the pseudogene TRBV3-2) to TRBJ2-7; D may be TRBD2 (5 bases). The germline V gene encodes CDR1 LGHDT and CDR2 YNNKEL (reference sequence). Trimming took 4 bases from V and 3 from J, leaving 10 bases between them. The CDR3 is 13 amino acids. Here the CDR3 reads CASSPVRGYEQYF. In DNA form, the CDR3 reads TGTGCCAGCAGCCCTGTCCGGGGCTACGAGCAGTACTTC.